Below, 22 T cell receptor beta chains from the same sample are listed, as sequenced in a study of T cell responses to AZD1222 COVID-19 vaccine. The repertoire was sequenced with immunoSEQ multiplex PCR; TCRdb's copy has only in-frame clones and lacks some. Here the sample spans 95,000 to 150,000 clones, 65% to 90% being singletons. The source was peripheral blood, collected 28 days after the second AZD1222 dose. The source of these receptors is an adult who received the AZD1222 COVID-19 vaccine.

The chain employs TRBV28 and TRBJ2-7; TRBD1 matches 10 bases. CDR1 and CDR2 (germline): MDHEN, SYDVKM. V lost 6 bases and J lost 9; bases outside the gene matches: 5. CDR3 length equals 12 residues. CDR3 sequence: CASRGDRGGQYF. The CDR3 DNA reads TGTGCCAGCAGGGGGGACAGGGGTGGGCAGTACTTC.

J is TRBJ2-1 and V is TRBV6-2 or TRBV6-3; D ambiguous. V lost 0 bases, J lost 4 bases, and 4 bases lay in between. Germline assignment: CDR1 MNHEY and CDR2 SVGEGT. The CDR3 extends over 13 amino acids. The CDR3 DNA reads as TGTGCCAGCAGTTACTCGAGATACAATGAGCAGTTCTTC. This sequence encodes CASSYSRYNEQFF.

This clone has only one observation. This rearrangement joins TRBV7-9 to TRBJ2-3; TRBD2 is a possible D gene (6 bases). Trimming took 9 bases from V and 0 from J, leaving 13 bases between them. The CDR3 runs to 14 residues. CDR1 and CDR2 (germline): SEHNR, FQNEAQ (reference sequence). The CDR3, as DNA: TGTGCCAGTCGGGACTTTTCTAGCACAGATACGCAGTATTTT. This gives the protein CASRDFSSTDTQYF.

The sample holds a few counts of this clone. CDR3 DNA: TGTGCCACCAGTGAGTCGGGACAGGGGTTCGAGCAGTACTTC. It codes for CATSESGQGFEQYF. J is TRBJ2-7 and V is TRBV24-1, with 10 bases identical to TRBD1. The V gene end was trimmed by 4 bases and the J gene end by 6 bases; junction bases not matched to a gene: 5. This CDR3 contains 14 residues. Germline CDR1 and CDR2: KGHDR and SFDVKD.

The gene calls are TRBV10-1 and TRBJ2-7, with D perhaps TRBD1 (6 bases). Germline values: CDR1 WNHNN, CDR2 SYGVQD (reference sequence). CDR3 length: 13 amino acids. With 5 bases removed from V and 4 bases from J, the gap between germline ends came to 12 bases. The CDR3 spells CASSSGQGYEQYF. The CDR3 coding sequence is TGCGCCAGCAGTAGTGGGCAGGGGTACGAGCAGTACTTC.

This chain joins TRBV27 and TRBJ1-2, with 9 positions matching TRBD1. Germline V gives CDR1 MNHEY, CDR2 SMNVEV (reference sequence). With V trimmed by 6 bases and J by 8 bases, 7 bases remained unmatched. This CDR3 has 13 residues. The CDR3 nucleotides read TGTGCCAGCAGAAAAGGGACAGGGCACGGCTACACCTTC. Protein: CASRKGTGHGYTF.

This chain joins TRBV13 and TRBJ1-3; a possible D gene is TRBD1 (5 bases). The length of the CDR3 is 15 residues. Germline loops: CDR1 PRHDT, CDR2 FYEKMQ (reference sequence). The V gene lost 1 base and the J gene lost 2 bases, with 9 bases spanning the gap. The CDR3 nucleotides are TGTGCCAGCAGCTTAGAAGGGGCCCCTGGAAACACCATATATTTT. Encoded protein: CASSLEGAPGNTIYF.

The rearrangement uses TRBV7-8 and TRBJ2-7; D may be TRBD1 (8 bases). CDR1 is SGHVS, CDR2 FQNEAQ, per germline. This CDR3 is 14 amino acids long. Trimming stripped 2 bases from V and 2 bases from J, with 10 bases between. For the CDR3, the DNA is TGTGCCAGCAGCTTAACAGGGGGGGCCTACGAGCAGTACTTC. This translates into CASSLTGGAYEQYF.

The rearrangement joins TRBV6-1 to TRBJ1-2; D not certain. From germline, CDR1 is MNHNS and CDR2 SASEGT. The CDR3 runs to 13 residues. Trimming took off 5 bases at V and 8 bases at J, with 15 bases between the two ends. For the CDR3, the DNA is TGTGCCAGCAGTTCCCTCCCCGGAGCGGGCTACACCTTC. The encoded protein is CASSSLPGAGYTF.

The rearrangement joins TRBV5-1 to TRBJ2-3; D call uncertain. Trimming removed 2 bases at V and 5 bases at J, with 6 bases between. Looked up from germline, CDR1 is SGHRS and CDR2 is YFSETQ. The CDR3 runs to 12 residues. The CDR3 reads CASSFSRDTQYF. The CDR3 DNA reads TGCGCCAGCAGCTTCTCAAGAGATACGCAGTATTTT.

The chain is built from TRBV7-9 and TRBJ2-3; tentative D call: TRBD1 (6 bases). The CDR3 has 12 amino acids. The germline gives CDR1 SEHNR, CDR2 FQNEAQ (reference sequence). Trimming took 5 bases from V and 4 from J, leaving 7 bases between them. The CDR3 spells CASSRTADTQYF. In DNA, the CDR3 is TGTGCCAGCAGCCGGACAGCAGATACGCAGTATTTT.

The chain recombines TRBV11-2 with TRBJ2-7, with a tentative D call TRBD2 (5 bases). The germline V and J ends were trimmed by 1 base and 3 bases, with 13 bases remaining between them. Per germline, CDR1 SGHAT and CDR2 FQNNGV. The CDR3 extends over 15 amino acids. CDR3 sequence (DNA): TGTGCCAGCAGCTTAGTCGGGGTCAGCGTCTACGAGCAGTACTTC. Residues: CASSLVGVSVYEQYF.

CDR3 DNA sequence: TGTGCCACCAGTGATTCCGGACAGGGGACCTACGAGCAGTACTTC. This gives the protein CATSDSGQGTYEQYF. The rearrangement links TRBV24-1 to TRBJ2-7, with TRBD1 identical over 9 bases. The CDR3 length is 15 residues. In germline, CDR1 is KGHDR, CDR2 SFDVKD. Trimming took 2 bases from V and 2 from J; bases not matched to a gene: 3.

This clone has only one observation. DNA for the CDR3: TGTGCCAGCAGCAAAGGGGTCACTGAAGCTTTCTTT. The encoded protein is CASSKGVTEAFF. The rearrangement links TRBV6-6 to TRBJ1-1; a possible D gene is TRBD1 (5 bases). V gave up 6 bases and J gave up 4 bases, with 9 bases separating them. The CDR3 spans 12 residues. Looked up from germline, CDR1 is MNHNY and CDR2 is SVGAGI (reference sequence).

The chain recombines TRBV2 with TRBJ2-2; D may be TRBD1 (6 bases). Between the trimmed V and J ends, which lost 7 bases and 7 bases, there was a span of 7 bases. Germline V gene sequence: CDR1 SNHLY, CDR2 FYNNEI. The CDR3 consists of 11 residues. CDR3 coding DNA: TGTGCCAGCATACAGGGCGGGGAGCTGTTTTTT. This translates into CASIQGGELFF.

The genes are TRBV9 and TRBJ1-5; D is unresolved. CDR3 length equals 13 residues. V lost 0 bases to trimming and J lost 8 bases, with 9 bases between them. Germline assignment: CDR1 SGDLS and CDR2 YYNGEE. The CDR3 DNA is TGTGCCAGCAGCGTAGTTTCGGGAGAGCCCCAGCATTTT. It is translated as CASSVVSGEPQHF.

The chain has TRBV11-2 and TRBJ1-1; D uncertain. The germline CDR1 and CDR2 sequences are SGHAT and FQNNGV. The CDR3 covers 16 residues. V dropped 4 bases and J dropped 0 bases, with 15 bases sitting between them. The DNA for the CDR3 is TGTGCCAGCAGCTCTACTAAAGGGAGTTTGAACACTGAAGCTTTCTTT. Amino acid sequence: CASSSTKGSLNTEAFF.

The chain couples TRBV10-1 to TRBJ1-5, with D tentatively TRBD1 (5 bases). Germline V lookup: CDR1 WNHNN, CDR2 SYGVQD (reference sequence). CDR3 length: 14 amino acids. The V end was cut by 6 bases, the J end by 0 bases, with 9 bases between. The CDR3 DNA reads TGCGCCAGCAGAGGGACGGATAGCAATCAGCCCCAGCATTTT. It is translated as CASRGTDSNQPQHF.

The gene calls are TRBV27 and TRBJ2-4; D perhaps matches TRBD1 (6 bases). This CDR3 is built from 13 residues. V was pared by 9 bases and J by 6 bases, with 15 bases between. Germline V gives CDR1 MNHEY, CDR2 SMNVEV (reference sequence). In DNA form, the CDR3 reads TGTGCCAGTCAACAGGGTTTGACAAACATTCAGTACTTC. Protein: CASQQGLTNIQYF.

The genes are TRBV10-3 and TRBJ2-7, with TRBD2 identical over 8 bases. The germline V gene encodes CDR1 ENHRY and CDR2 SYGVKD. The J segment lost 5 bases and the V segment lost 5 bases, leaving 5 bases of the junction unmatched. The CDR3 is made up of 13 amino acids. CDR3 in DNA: TGTGCCATCAGTCCGGGACTAGACGACGAGCAGTACTTC. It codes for CAISPGLDDEQYF.

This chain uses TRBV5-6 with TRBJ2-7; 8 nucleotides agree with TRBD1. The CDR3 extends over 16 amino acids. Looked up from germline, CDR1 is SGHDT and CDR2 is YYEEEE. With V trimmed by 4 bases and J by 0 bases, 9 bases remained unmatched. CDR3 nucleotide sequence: TGTGCCAGCAGCCCCGCTAGGACAGGGTCCTCCTACGAGCAGTACTTC. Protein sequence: CASSPARTGSSYEQYF.

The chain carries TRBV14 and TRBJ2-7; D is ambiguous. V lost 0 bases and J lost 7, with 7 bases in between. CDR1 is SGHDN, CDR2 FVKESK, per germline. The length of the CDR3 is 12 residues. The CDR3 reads CASSQDYQEQYF. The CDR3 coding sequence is TGTGCCAGCAGCCAAGATTATCAGGAGCAGTACTTC.